Listed here are 32 T cell receptor beta chains from one sample, sequenced in a study of vaccination effects on CD4 cells after COVID-19. The repertoire was sequenced with immunoSEQ multiplex PCR; TCRdb's copy has only in-frame clones and lacks some. The table includes tens of thousands of clones, about 73% detected once. Pools of viral peptides were used by the ViraFEST assay to expand antigen-specific CD4+ T cells ahead of sequencing. Following a roughly eleven-day culture, CD4+ T cells were purified. Infection with SARS-CoV-2 occurred in the person between March and December 2020, and PCR confirmed it. The antigens these receptors bind are not known. The sample was CD4+ T cells from PBMCs cultured with HCoV-NL63 spike peptides, taken before COVID-19 vaccination. The source is a human donor who had a prior SARS-CoV-2 infection.

This clone turned up a few times. The chain recombines TRBV28 with TRBJ1-5; 8 nucleotides line up with TRBD1. After removal of 8 bases from V and 0 bases from J, the junction contained 3 bases not matched to a gene. The CDR3 covers 14 residues. Germline loops: CDR1 MDHEN, CDR2 SYDVKM. For the CDR3, the DNA is TGTGCCAGCGGAACAGGGGGTAGCAATCAGCCCCAGCATTTT. Encoded protein: CASGTGGSNQPQHF.

The chain is built from TRBV5-4 and TRBJ1-1; possible D gene TRBD1, 5 bases. The length of the CDR3 is 15 residues. Germline CDR1 SGHNT, CDR2 YYREEE (reference sequence). The V gene lost 3 bases and the J gene lost 3 bases, with 15 bases spanning the gap. CDR3 in amino acids: CASSSRGTGDTEAFF. The CDR3 bases are TGTGCCAGCAGCTCGAGGGGTACGGGGGACACTGAAGCTTTCTTT.

This chain links TRBV9 with TRBJ2-5, with TRBD1 identical over 10 bases. The CDR3 is 15 residues long. Germline-derived CDR1 and CDR2 are SGDLS and YYNGEE. The V gene end was trimmed by 6 bases and the J gene end by 2 bases; junction bases not matched to a gene: 7. DNA for the CDR3: TGTGCCAGCACCTGGGGGACAGGGGCACAAGAGACCCAGTACTTC. Translation gives CASTWGTGAQETQYF.

This clone has only a few counts. V usage is TRBV19 and J usage is TRBJ1-4; no definite D call. The CDR3 has 16 amino acids. Germline-derived CDR1 and CDR2 are LNHDA and SQIVND (reference sequence). Trimming stripped 3 bases from V and 3 bases from J, with 14 bases between. Here the CDR3 reads CASSILYQASNEKLFF. The CDR3, as DNA: TGTGCCAGTAGTATTCTTTATCAGGCATCTAATGAAAAACTGTTTTTT.

The V call is TRBV28, the J call TRBJ1-4; possible D gene TRBD1, 5 bases. Germline CDR1 and CDR2: MDHEN and SYDVKM. Trimming shortened V by 6 bases and J by 5 bases, and 7 bases separated the two germline ends. The CDR3 is made up of 12 amino acids. This CDR3 reads CASSEGNEKLFF. CDR3 DNA: TGTGCCAGCAGCGAGGGGAATGAAAAACTGTTTTTT. Together with reference TRBV28 and TRBJ1-4, the CDR3 gives the full variable domain: DVKVTQSSRYLVKRTGEKVFLECVQDMDHENMFWYRQDPGLGLRLIYFSYDVKMKEKGDIPEGYSVSREKKERFSLILESASTNQTSMYLCASSEGNEKLFFGSGTQLSVL.

This clone was counted once. DNA of the CDR3: TGTGCCACCAGCAGATCTGGTCGAGGGGACGAGCAGTACTTC. Amino acids: CATSRSGRGDEQYF. This rearrangement joins TRBV15 to TRBJ2-7; D could derive from TRBD1 or TRBD2 (5 bases each). The V gene's germline CDR1 is LNHNV and CDR2 YYDKDF (reference sequence). Trimming pared 2 bases from V and 5 bases from J, leaving 13 bases between. CDR3 length: 14 residues.

V is TRBV2 and J is TRBJ2-3, with 9 bases fitting TRBD2. Germline V gives CDR1 SNHLY, CDR2 FYNNEI. The CDR3 is 15 residues long. The junction had 12 bases not matched to a gene; V was cut back by 7 bases and J by 7 bases. As DNA, the CDR3 is TGTGCCAGCATAGGGCTAGCGGGATCTCAAAATACGCAGTATTTT. This translates into CASIGLAGSQNTQYF.

This clone has more than one count but fewer than ten. This chain uses TRBV2 with TRBJ1-6, with TRBD1 as a possible D gene (5 bases). From germline, CDR1 is SNHLY and CDR2 FYNNEI. V was pared by 5 bases and J by 7 bases, with 15 bases between. This CDR3 has 15 residues. The CDR3 region has the DNA TGTGCCAGCAGTCTAAACAGGATAGGGAATTCACCCCTCCACTTT. This sequence encodes CASSLNRIGNSPLHF.

This chain links TRBV14 with TRBJ2-2; D is perhaps TRBD1 (5 bases). V lost 0 bases to trimming and J lost 3 bases, with 11 bases between them. CDR1 is SGHDN, CDR2 FVKESK, per germline. The CDR3 contains 16 residues. This CDR3 is CASSQDVGADTGELFF. The CDR3 nucleotides are TGTGCCAGCAGCCAAGACGTAGGGGCGGACACCGGGGAGCTGTTTTTT.

This chain uses TRBV2 with TRBJ2-7, with D tentatively TRBD1 (5 bases). This CDR3 is built from 15 residues. V was trimmed by 4 bases and J by 3 bases, leaving 16 bases between them. Germline CDR1 and CDR2: SNHLY and FYNNEI. The CDR3 sequence is CASSARDSQFYEQYF. The DNA of the CDR3 is TGTGCCAGCAGTGCGCGTGACAGTCAATTCTACGAGCAGTACTTC.

This rearrangement joins TRBV20-1 to TRBJ2-5, with TRBD2 matching 10 bases. With V trimmed by 3 bases and J by 4 bases, 8 bases remained unmatched. The CDR3 is made up of 15 amino acids. Looked up from germline, CDR1 is DFQATT and CDR2 is SNEGSKA (reference sequence). The CDR3 here is CSASPSGSGVETQYF. The DNA for the CDR3 is TGCAGTGCTAGTCCTAGCGGGAGCGGCGTAGAGACCCAGTACTTC.

This chain connects TRBV7-2 to TRBJ2-7, with TRBD2 matching over 8 bases. Per germline, CDR1 SGHTA and CDR2 FQGNSA. The CDR3 contains 14 residues. V was clipped by 3 bases and J by 1 base; unmatched bases: 2. CDR3 residues: CASSLRLASYEQYF. The CDR3 coding sequence is TGTGCCAGCAGCTTGAGACTAGCGTCCTACGAGCAGTACTTC.

The rearrangement joins TRBV2 to TRBJ1-2; D uncertain. Germline CDR1 SNHLY, CDR2 FYNNEI. The CDR3 has 11 residues. With 7 bases removed from V and 7 bases from J, the gap between germline ends came to 10 bases. CDR3 in amino acids: CASTTASGYTF. CDR3 nucleotide sequence: TGTGCCAGCACGACCGCTTCTGGCTACACCTTC. The variable domain in full, with the rest retrieved from reference TRBV2 and TRBJ1-2, is EPEVTQTPSHQVTQMGQEVILRCVPISNHLYFYWYRQILGQKVEFLVSFYNNEISEKSEIFDDQFSVERPDGSNFTLKIRSTKLEDSAMYFCASTTASGYTFGSGTRLTVV.

The chain combines TRBV6-6 with TRBJ2-7; possibly TRBD2 for D (6 bases). Trimming took 4 bases from V and 4 from J, leaving 8 bases between them. This CDR3 has 12 amino acids. Per germline, CDR1 MNHNY and CDR2 SVGAGI (reference sequence). The CDR3 protein is CASSSGRYEQYF. The CDR3 DNA reads as TGTGCCAGCAGTTCAGGGAGGTACGAGCAGTACTTC.

The chain uses TRBV6-1 and TRBJ1-1; D gene unclear. There are 14 residues in the CDR3. Germline V gene lookup returns CDR1 MNHNS and CDR2 SASEGT. Trimming took 3 bases from V and 5 from J, leaving 13 bases between them. CDR3 bases: TGTGCCAGCAGTGATCCCGACTTGGGGACTGAAGCTTTCTTT. It codes for CASSDPDLGTEAFF.

The chain has TRBV3-1 (or the pseudogene TRBV3-2) and TRBJ2-3; unclear D gene. The germline V gene encodes CDR1 LGHDT and CDR2 YNNKEL (reference sequence). The CDR3 length is 15 residues. V was pared by 0 bases and J by 0 bases, with 7 bases between. The CDR3 here is CASSQDPVSTDTQYF. The CDR3 region has the DNA TGTGCCAGCAGCCAAGATCCGGTTAGCACAGATACGCAGTATTTT.

The V call is TRBV7-9, the J call TRBJ2-5; 8 positions agree with TRBD2. There are 15 residues in the CDR3. CDR1 is SEHNR, CDR2 FQNEAQ, per germline (reference sequence). Trimming took 5 bases from V and 1 from J; bases not matched to a gene: 6. The chain's CDR3 is CASSERSGVQETQYF. The CDR3 DNA reads TGTGCCAGCAGCGAACGTAGCGGGGTCCAAGAGACCCAGTACTTC.

The gene calls are TRBV11-2 and TRBJ2-7; no clear D gene. The CDR3 has 13 residues. V lost 3 bases, J lost 1 base, and 7 bases lay in between. Per germline, CDR1 SGHAT and CDR2 FQNNGV. CDR3 protein: CASSFGLSYEQYF. CDR3 sequence (DNA): TGTGCCAGCAGCTTCGGCCTATCCTACGAGCAGTACTTC.

This clone has just one count. The J gene is TRBJ1-1, the V gene TRBV19; a possible D gene is TRBD1 (6 bases). This CDR3 is built from 13 residues. Germline V gene data show CDR1 as LNHDA and CDR2 as SQIVND (reference sequence). V shed 6 bases and J shed 5 bases, with 13 bases lying between them. The CDR3, as DNA: TGTGCCAGTAGCCCACAGGGTGGGACTGAAGCTTTCTTT. This encodes CASSPQGGTEAFF.

The chain combines TRBV11-2 with TRBJ2-5; D unclear. CDR3 length: 13 amino acids. Germline V gene sequence: CDR1 SGHAT, CDR2 FQNNGV. The V gene lost 3 bases and the J gene lost 2 bases, with 7 bases spanning the gap. In DNA form, the CDR3 reads TGTGCCAGCAGCTTTAGCCCTCAAGAGACCCAGTACTTC. Protein: CASSFSPQETQYF.

V and J are TRBV2 and TRBJ2-2; D possibly uses TRBD1 or TRBD2 (5 bases each). Trimming pared 8 bases from V and 3 bases from J, leaving 13 bases between. The CDR3 totals 14 residues. Germline V gene sequence: CDR1 SNHLY, CDR2 FYNNEI. CDR3 nucleotide sequence: TGTGCCAGCCGAGGGCGCAGGGACACCGGGGAGCTGTTTTTT. It yields the protein CASRGRRDTGELFF.

This chain uses TRBV7-2 with TRBJ2-2; weak D call: TRBD2 (6 bases). The CDR3 spans 16 residues. Trimming stripped 3 bases from V and 0 bases from J, with 11 bases between. Germline-derived CDR1 and CDR2 are SGHTA and FQGNSA. The CDR3 bases are TGTGCCAGCAGCTTGGCGGGAATAACGAACACCGGGGAGCTGTTTTTT. This translates into CASSLAGITNTGELFF.

This chain uses TRBV29-1 with TRBJ1-1; D unclear. Germline V CDR1 and CDR2: SQVTM, ANQGSEA. V lost 6 bases to trimming and J lost 0 bases, with 14 bases between them. The CDR3 is 14 amino acids. CDR3 nucleotides: TGCAGCGTCCGTCCCTTATTAATGAACACTGAAGCTTTCTTT. It specifies CSVRPLLMNTEAFF.

The V call is TRBV11-3, the J call TRBJ2-7; TRBD2 is a possible D gene (6 bases). This CDR3 spans 16 amino acids. Trimming took 0 bases from V and 3 from J, leaving 15 bases between them. In germline, CDR1 is SGHNT, CDR2 YENEEA. CDR3: CASSLDPMRGGYEQYF. CDR3 sequence (DNA): TGTGCCAGCAGCTTAGACCCTATGAGGGGAGGCTACGAGCAGTACTTC.

The chain links TRBV14 to TRBJ2-7; the match to TRBD2 covers 10 bases. The CDR3 sequence is 17 residues long. Germline CDR1 reads SGHDN; CDR2 reads FVKESK. The V segment lost 0 bases and the J segment 5 bases; nucleotides outside the gene matches: 10. In nucleotides, the CDR3 is TGTGCCAGCAGCCAAGATCTTGGGCTAGCGGGAGATGACGAGCAGTACTTC. It yields the protein CASSQDLGLAGDDEQYF.

This chain links TRBV2 with TRBJ1-4, with D maybe TRBD1 (6 bases). V was pared by 5 bases and J by 7 bases, with 11 bases between. CDR1 and CDR2 (germline): SNHLY, FYNNEI. CDR3 length equals 13 residues. This chain's CDR3 is CASSPQGGEKLFF. In DNA, the CDR3 is TGTGCCAGCAGTCCACAGGGAGGTGAAAAACTGTTTTTT.

CDR3 region: CASRPGLAERAGELFF. CDR3 bases: TGTGCCAGCAGGCCCGGACTAGCGGAGCGCGCCGGGGAGCTGTTTTTT. This chain uses TRBV6-6 with TRBJ2-2, with 10 bases identical to TRBD2. The germline CDR1 and CDR2 sequences are MNHNY and SVGAGI (reference sequence). J gave up 6 bases and V 6 bases, and 10 bases lay outside the gene matches. The CDR3 loop spans 16 amino acids.

This rearrangement joins TRBV4-2 to TRBJ1-4, with D perhaps TRBD1 (5 bases). The germline CDR1 and CDR2 sequences are LGHNA and YNFKEQ. V lost 0 bases, J lost 7 bases, and 15 bases lay in between. The CDR3 runs to 16 residues. CDR3 region: CASSQDAKGRAEKLFF. As DNA, the CDR3 is TGTGCCAGCAGCCAAGATGCGAAGGGGCGAGCTGAAAAACTGTTTTTT.

The J gene is TRBJ2-5, the V gene TRBV28; no firm D call. The germline V gene has CDR1 MDHEN and CDR2 SYDVKM. V was pared by 5 bases and J by 6 bases, with 16 bases between. The length of the CDR3 is 14 residues. The CDR3: CASSAPVVSQTQYF. The CDR3 bases are TGTGCCAGCAGTGCGCCGGTAGTTTCTCAGACCCAGTACTTC.

This clone occurred once. The genes are TRBV13 and TRBJ1-5; D remains unclear. The CDR3 covers 16 residues. The ends were cut back, 6 bases at V and 0 bases at J, with 15 bases in the middle. Looked up from germline, CDR1 is PRHDT and CDR2 is FYEKMQ (reference sequence). CDR3 in DNA: TGTGCCAGCAGTACAGATCCCCCGTATAGCAATCAGCCCCAGCATTTT. Protein: CASSTDPPYSNQPQHF.

V gene TRBV28 combines with J gene TRBJ1-5; no clear D. V dropped 4 bases and J dropped 3 bases, with 16 bases sitting between them. This CDR3 contains 16 residues. Germline V CDR1 and CDR2: MDHEN, SYDVKM. The CDR3 protein is CASSSGGFLLNQPQHF. CDR3 bases: TGTGCCAGCAGTTCCGGCGGATTCCTTCTCAATCAGCCCCAGCATTTT.

This clone was counted a few times. The chain employs TRBV2 and TRBJ1-6; a possible D gene is TRBD1 (5 bases). The CDR3 is 15 amino acids. V gave up 2 bases and J gave up 9 bases, with 14 bases separating them. Germline CDR1 SNHLY, CDR2 FYNNEI. The CDR3 DNA reads TGTGCCAGCAGTGAAAGCCGGGGGGTGCCTTCACCCCTCCACTTT. It yields the protein CASSESRGVPSPLHF.